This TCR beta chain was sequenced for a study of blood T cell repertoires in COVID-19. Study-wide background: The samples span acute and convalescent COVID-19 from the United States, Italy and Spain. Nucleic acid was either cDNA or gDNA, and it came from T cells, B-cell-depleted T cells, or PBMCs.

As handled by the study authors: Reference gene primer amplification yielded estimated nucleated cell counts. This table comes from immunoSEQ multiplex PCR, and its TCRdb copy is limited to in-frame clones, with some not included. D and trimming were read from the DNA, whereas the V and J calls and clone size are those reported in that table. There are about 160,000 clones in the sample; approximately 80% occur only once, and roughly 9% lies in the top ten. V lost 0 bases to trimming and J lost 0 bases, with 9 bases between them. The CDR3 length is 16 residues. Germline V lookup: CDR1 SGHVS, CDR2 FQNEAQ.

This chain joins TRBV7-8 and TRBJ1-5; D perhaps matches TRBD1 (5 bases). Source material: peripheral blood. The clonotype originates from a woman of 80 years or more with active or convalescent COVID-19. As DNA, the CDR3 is TGTGCCAGCAGCTTAGCAGGGGACTATAGCAATCAGCCCCAGCATTTT. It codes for CASSLAGDYSNQPQHF.